What follows are 26 T cell receptor beta chains derived from one specimen sequenced in a study of cytomegalovirus exposure and HLA in healthy donors. Use of 60 Vbeta and 13 Jbeta primers characterized the PCR. The protocol was immunoSEQ multiplex PCR, while the TCRdb copy is restricted to in-frame clones and leaves out a portion. The sample lists around 140,000 clones; 70% to 85% were seen once. Sequenced sample: PBMCs. These receptors were obtained from a woman in her sixties or seventies in good health and CMV-seropositive.

V usage is TRBV28 and J usage is TRBJ1-4; possibly TRBD1 for D (5 bases). This CDR3 spans 14 amino acids. Trimming shortened V by 2 bases and J by 4 bases, and 8 bases separated the two germline ends. Germline values: CDR1 MDHEN, CDR2 SYDVKM. Here the CDR3 DNA reads TGTGCCAGCAGTTTACTCGGGGGTAATGAAAAACTGTTTTTT. Its protein is CASSLLGGNEKLFF.

The chain is built from TRBV4-1 and TRBJ1-2; TRBD1 matches at 9 bases. Germline lookup yields CDR1 MGHRA and CDR2 YSYEKL. The CDR3 is 15 amino acids. V was clipped by 4 bases and J by 3 bases; unmatched bases: 6. CDR3 sequence: CASSPRTGVDYGYTF. The CDR3 DNA follows: TGCGCCAGCAGCCCACGGACAGGGGTGGACTATGGCTACACCTTC.

The chain employs TRBV5-1 and TRBJ1-5; 8 bases align to TRBD1. CDR3 size: 15 residues. The V gene end was trimmed by 4 bases and the J gene end by 3 bases; junction bases not matched to a gene: 6. The germline gives CDR1 SGHRS, CDR2 YFSETQ. CDR3 loop: CASSLGGQVNQPQHF. Written as DNA, the CDR3 is TGCGCCAGCAGCCTGGGGGGACAGGTCAATCAGCCCCAGCATTTT.

This chain links TRBV11-2 with TRBJ2-1, with 7 bases lining up with TRBD1. The V segment lost 0 bases and the J segment 12 bases; nucleotides outside the gene matches: 5. The CDR3 runs 13 residues. Per the germline V gene, CDR1 is SGHAT and CDR2 is FQNNGV. In nucleotides, the CDR3 is TGTGCCAGCAGCTTAGATCTAGGGGGCCGGCAGTTCTTC. This translates into CASSLDLGGRQFF.

This chain connects TRBV9 to TRBJ1-2; TRBD1 aligns across 7 bases. CDR1 is SGDLS, CDR2 YYNGEE, per germline. CDR3 length: 14 residues. With V trimmed by 3 bases and J by 2 bases, 4 bases remained unmatched. The CDR3 nucleotides are TGTGCCAGCAGCGGAGCGGACAGGAACTATGGCTACACCTTC. It is translated as CASSGADRNYGYTF.

The V call is TRBV27, the J call TRBJ1-5, with TRBD1 matching 8 bases. V shed 2 bases, J shed 7 bases, and the junction held 4 bases outside the gene matches. Germline loops: CDR1 MNHEY, CDR2 SMNVEV (reference sequence). The CDR3 contains 14 residues. CDR3 bases: TGTGCCAGCAGTTTAGGACAGGGTGGACAGCCCCAGCATTTT. Amino acids: CASSLGQGGQPQHF.

V gene TRBV6-5 combines with J gene TRBJ1-2; 10 nucleotides align to TRBD1. The V and J ends lost 6 bases and 7 bases, in that order; junction bases with no gene match: 11. CDR1 is MNHEY and CDR2 is SVGAGI in the germline V gene. The CDR3 consists of 15 residues. CDR3 in amino acids: CASRVTPGQGPGYTF. CDR3 coding DNA: TGTGCCAGCAGGGTCACCCCGGGACAGGGGCCTGGCTACACCTTC.

V is TRBV9 and J is TRBJ2-7; no firm D call. Trimming shortened V by 0 bases and J by 6 bases, and 7 bases separated the two germline ends. The CDR3 totals 12 residues. Looked up from germline, CDR1 is SGDLS and CDR2 is YYNGEE. The CDR3 DNA reads TGTGCCAGCAGCGTAGATCGCGGCGAGCAGTACTTC. It encodes CASSVDRGEQYF.

The chain is built from TRBV28 and TRBJ1-2; D is undetermined. This CDR3 has 15 amino acids. The germline V gene encodes CDR1 MDHEN and CDR2 SYDVKM. CDR3 residues: CVSATPLAANYGYTF. DNA of the CDR3: TGTGTTTCCGCCACCCCTCTCGCAGCTAACTATGGCTACACCTTC.

This chain links TRBV27 with TRBJ1-5, with D tentatively TRBD1 (5 bases). CDR3 length: 13 amino acids. V was trimmed by 3 bases and J by 5 bases, leaving 8 bases between them. Per germline, CDR1 MNHEY and CDR2 SMNVEV (reference sequence). DNA of the CDR3: TGTGCCAGCAGTTTGACAGATCATCAGCCCCAGCATTTT. Amino acids: CASSLTDHQPQHF.

For this clone: This sample also contains other DNA sequences that code for the same CDR3. The chain joins TRBV5-1 to TRBJ2-7, with D uncertain. V lost 4 bases and J lost 6, with 14 bases in between. The CDR3 has 13 amino acids. Per the germline V gene, CDR1 is SGHRS and CDR2 is YFSETQ. The CDR3 DNA follows: TGCGCCAGCAGCCTGTCCGTCTCCGGCGAGCAGTACTTC. This codes for CASSLSVSGEQYF.

The CDR3 loop reads CASRLPFGQGEETQYF. CDR3 coding DNA: TGTGCCAGCAGGTTACCTTTTGGACAAGGGGAAGAGACCCAGTACTTC. J is TRBJ2-5 and V is TRBV28; D perhaps matches TRBD1 (5 bases). CDR1 is MDHEN and CDR2 is SYDVKM in the germline V gene. This CDR3 has 16 residues. Trimming removed 6 bases from V and 3 bases from J, with 20 bases in between.

The rearrangement uses TRBV7-2 and TRBJ2-5, with TRBD2 matching 10 bases. The J call may be mistaken, given a closer DNA end match to TRBJ2-7. Germline lookup yields CDR1 SGHTA and CDR2 FQGNSA. The CDR3 consists of 17 residues. The CDR3 spells CASSLVPSGRGGYEQYF. As DNA, the CDR3 is TGTGCCAGCAGCTTAGTCCCTAGCGGGAGAGGGGGATACGAGCAGTACTTC.

The J gene is TRBJ2-7, the V gene TRBV6-5; D perhaps matches TRBD2 (5 bases). Germline CDR1 and CDR2: MNHEY and SVGAGI. The CDR3 extends over 15 amino acids. V was shortened by 0 bases and J by 0 bases, with 9 bases between the two germline ends. CDR3 region: CASSYSAGFSYEQYF. The CDR3 bases are TGTGCCAGCAGTTACTCGGCGGGCTTCTCCTACGAGCAGTACTTC.

The chain uses TRBV7-9 and TRBJ2-5, with D possibly TRBD2 on 7 matching bases. The CDR3 consists of 15 residues. CDR1 and CDR2 from the germline V gene are SEHNR and FQNEAQ (reference sequence). Trimming stripped 8 bases from V and 2 bases from J, with 18 bases between. CDR3 loop: CASVAGGLVQETQYF. The CDR3 nucleotides are TGTGCCAGCGTGGCCGGGGGGCTAGTTCAAGAGACCCAGTACTTC.

In this sample, this clone turned up a few times. V is TRBV6-5 and J is TRBJ1-2; 7 bases line up with TRBD1. The CDR3 covers 11 residues. Germline V gives CDR1 MNHEY, CDR2 SVGAGI. Trimming cost V 6 bases and J 9 bases; bases outside gene matches: 4. The CDR3 is CASRSTGSYTF. The CDR3 DNA is TGTGCCAGCAGATCGACAGGGAGCTACACCTTC.

The chain joins TRBV5-6 to TRBJ2-3; 7 nucleotides line up with TRBD2. V gave up 4 bases and J gave up 5 bases; unmatched junction bases: 4. CDR1 is SGHDT, CDR2 YYEEEE, per germline. This CDR3 has 13 amino acids. CDR3 coding DNA: TGTGCCAGCAGCACTTGGGGGGGAGATACGCAGTATTTT. Translated, it gives CASSTWGGDTQYF.

This clone was counted a few times. The chain uses TRBV9 and TRBJ2-2; D is possibly TRBD2 (6 bases). V shed 3 bases and J shed 4 bases, with 16 bases lying between them. The CDR3 has 16 residues. CDR1 and CDR2 (germline): SGDLS, YYNGEE. As DNA, the CDR3 is TGTGCCAGCAGCGAGTTAGCGGATTACGCCACCGGGGAGCTGTTTTTT. Amino acids: CASSELADYATGELFF.

The chain has TRBV7-3 and TRBJ2-6; no reliable D call. The germline V gene encodes CDR1 SGHTA and CDR2 FQGTGA. The V gene lost 2 bases and the J gene lost 2 bases, with 16 bases spanning the gap. The CDR3 spans 18 residues. CDR3 nucleotides: TGTGCCAGCAGCTTAGAACCGGTTCGATTGGCTGGGGCCAACGTCCTGACTTTC. Translating gives CASSLEPVRLAGANVLTF.

Only one count was recorded for this clone. The chain carries TRBV7-9 and TRBJ2-3, with TRBD1 identical over 7 bases. V lost 1 base to trimming and J lost 5 bases; unmatched junction nucleotides: 6. This CDR3 has 15 residues. Germline V gene data show CDR1 as SEHNR and CDR2 as FQNEAQ (reference sequence). The CDR3 coding sequence is TGTGCCAGCAGCTTAGGAGGGGGCAGCGGAGATACGCAGTATTTT. Protein: CASSLGGGSGDTQYF.

Here the CDR3 reads CSVEESPGGGAEQYF. DNA of the CDR3: TGCAGCGTTGAAGAATCCCCAGGGGGCGGCGCCGAGCAGTACTTC. The gene calls are TRBV29-1 and TRBJ2-7; TRBD1 aligns across 8 bases. The CDR3 contains 15 residues. The ends lost 0 bases at V and 6 bases at J; junction bases unmatched: 10. Germline CDR1 SQVTM, CDR2 ANQGSEA.

The chain uses TRBV6-6 and TRBJ1-2; D is possibly TRBD1 (5 bases). V was trimmed by 7 bases and J by 7 bases, leaving 16 bases between them. The V gene's germline CDR1 is MNHNY and CDR2 SVGAGI (reference sequence). The CDR3 totals 13 residues. CDR3 amino acids: CASKRETEGGYTF. In DNA, the CDR3 is TGTGCCAGCAAGCGCGAGACAGAAGGTGGCTACACCTTC.

This chain uses TRBV7-2 with TRBJ2-7, with 9 positions matching TRBD2. Per the germline V gene, CDR1 is SGHTA and CDR2 is FQGNSA. The CDR3 is 17 residues long. The J segment lost 0 bases and the V segment lost 3 bases, leaving 9 bases of the junction unmatched. CDR3 amino acids: CASSFLASGASSYEQYF. The CDR3, as DNA: TGTGCCAGCAGCTTCCTCGCTAGCGGGGCTAGCTCCTACGAGCAGTACTTC.

V gene TRBV7-9 combines with J gene TRBJ2-7, with D tentatively TRBD1 (6 bases). Germline CDR1 is SEHNR and CDR2 is FQNEAQ (reference sequence). CDR3 length: 13 residues. Trimming took 4 bases from V and 1 from J, leaving 8 bases between them. The CDR3 sequence is CASSSGQSYEQYF. CDR3 nucleotide sequence: TGTGCCAGCAGCTCCGGACAGTCCTACGAGCAGTACTTC.

The gene calls are TRBV1 and TRBJ2-3; the table's D call, TRBD2, was not checked against the DNA. TRBV1 is marked as a pseudogene. CDR3 length equals 13 residues. Written as DNA, the CDR3 is TGCACCAGCAGTCGCTCCTACACAGATACGCAGTATTTT. It translates to CTSSRSYTDTQYF.

This clone was recorded only once. Here the CDR3 reads CSVEDGASSHTGELFF. CDR3 sequence (DNA): TGCAGCGTTGAAGATGGGGCTAGTTCTCACACCGGGGAGCTGTTTTTT. The chain recombines TRBV29-1 with TRBJ2-2; perhaps TRBD1 as D (5 bases). V gave up 0 bases and J gave up 3 bases, with 14 bases separating them. The CDR3 spans 16 residues. Per germline, CDR1 SQVTM and CDR2 ANQGSEA.